This T cell receptor beta chain was sequenced in a study of shared clonotypes between healthy human individuals. Generated by immunoSEQ multiplex PCR, the TCRdb table keeps only in-frame clones and is missing some. The sample lists around 2.3 million clones, nearly 97% seen once, with 0.1% to 0.15% in the top ten. The CDR3 covers 14 residues. Trimming left V 4 bases short and J 3 bases short, with 13 bases between. CDR1 is SGHNT, CDR2 YYREEE, per germline (reference sequence). The TCR was taken from a man aged 18 to 30 in good health. Material for sequencing was naive CD4+ T cells sorted from blood. This sample's subset: CD45RA+ positively selected. This chain connects TRBV5-4 to TRBJ2-5, with D possibly being TRBD2 (6 bases). The CDR3 sequence: CASSRDWAEETQYF. CDR3 bases: TGTGCCAGCAGCCGGGACTGGGCGGAAGAGACCCAGTACTTC.